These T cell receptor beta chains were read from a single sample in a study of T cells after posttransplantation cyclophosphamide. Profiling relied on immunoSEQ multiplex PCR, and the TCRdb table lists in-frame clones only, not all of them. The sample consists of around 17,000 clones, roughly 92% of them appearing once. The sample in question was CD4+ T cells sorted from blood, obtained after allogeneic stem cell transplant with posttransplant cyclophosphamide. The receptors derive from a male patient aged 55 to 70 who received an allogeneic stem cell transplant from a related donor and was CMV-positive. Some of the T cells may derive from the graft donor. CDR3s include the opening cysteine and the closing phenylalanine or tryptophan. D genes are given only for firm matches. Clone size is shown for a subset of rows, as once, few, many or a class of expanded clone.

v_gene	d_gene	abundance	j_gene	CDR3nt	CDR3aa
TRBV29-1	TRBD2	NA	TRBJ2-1	TGCAGCGCCCCCCTAGTGGGGGGGTCCTACAATGAGCAGTTCTTC	CSAPLVGGSYNEQFF
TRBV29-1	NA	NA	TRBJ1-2	TGCAGCGTGATCCCGGGGGGACATGGCTACACCTTC	CSVIPGGHGYTF
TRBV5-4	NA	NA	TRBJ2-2	TGTGCCAGCAGCTCCGGGACTTTCCTGAACACCGGGGAGCTGTTTTTT	CASSSGTFLNTGELFF
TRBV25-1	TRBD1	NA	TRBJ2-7	TGTGCCAGCAGTGGGGTACCGGGACAGGGCTTTTCCTACGAGCAGTACTTC	CASSGVPGQGFSYEQYF
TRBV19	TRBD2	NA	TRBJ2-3	TGTGCCAGCAGATCTCTAGCGGGGGGGGTCGATTTAACAGATACGCAGTATTTT	CASRSLAGGVDLTDTQYF
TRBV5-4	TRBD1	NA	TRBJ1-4	TGTGCCAGCAGCTTGGCCCAGGGGGTGAATGAAAAACTGTTTTTT	CASSLAQGVNEKLFF
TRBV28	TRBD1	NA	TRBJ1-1	TGTGCCAGCAGCCAGGGGACAGGGCTAGGAGCTTTCTTT	CASSQGTGLGAFF
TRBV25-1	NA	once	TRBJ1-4	TGTGCCAGCAGTGAATTTGGGGAGGAAAAACTGTTTTTT	CASSEFGEEKLFF
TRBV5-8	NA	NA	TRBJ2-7	TGTGCCAGCAGCTTAAGACAGAGCTACGAGCAGTACTTC	CASSLRQSYEQYF
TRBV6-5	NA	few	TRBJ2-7	TGTGCCAGCAGCCAAGGGGTGGTTTACGAGCAGTACTTC	CASSQGVVYEQYF
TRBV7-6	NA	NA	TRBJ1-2	TGTGCCAGCAGCCCCGGAGCGGGGGCTAACTATGGCTACACCTTC	CASSPGAGANYGYTF
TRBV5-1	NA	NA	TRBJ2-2	TGCGCCAGCACGACCTCAGGGAACACCGGGGAGCTGTTTTTT	CASTTSGNTGELFF
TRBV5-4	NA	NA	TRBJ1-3	TGTGCCAGCAGCGGGCAGGGCTCTGGAAACACCATATATTTT	CASSGQGSGNTIYF
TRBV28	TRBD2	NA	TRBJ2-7	TGTGCCAGCAGGCTCGGGACTAGCTACGAGCAGTACTTC	CASRLGTSYEQYF
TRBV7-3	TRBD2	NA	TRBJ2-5	TGTGCCAGCAGCTCTAGCGGGGGGGCCAGGGAGACCCAGTACTTC	CASSSSGGARETQYF
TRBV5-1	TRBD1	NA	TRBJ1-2	TGCGCCAGCAGCTTGACAGGGGGTGATGGCTACACCTTC	CASSLTGGDGYTF
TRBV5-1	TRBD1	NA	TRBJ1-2	TGCGCCAGCAGTCCTACAGGGGACGAACGGGGCTATGGCTACACCTTC	CASSPTGDERGYGYTF
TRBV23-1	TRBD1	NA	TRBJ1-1	TGCGCCAGCAGTCCCCTCAGACAGGGGGGTAACACTGAAGCTTTCTTT	CASSPLRQGGNTEAFF
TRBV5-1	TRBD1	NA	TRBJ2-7	TGCGCCAGCAGCAGGGGACAGGAGACCTACGAGCAGTACTTC	CASSRGQETYEQYF
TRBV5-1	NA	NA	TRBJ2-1	TGCGCCAGCAGCGATAACAGGGCTAATGAGCAGTTCTTC	CASSDNRANEQFF
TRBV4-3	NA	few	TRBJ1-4	TGCGCCAGCAGCCAAGCGGCCGGGGGAGGAAAACTGTTTTTT	CASSQAAGGGKLFF
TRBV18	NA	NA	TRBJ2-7	TGTGCCAGCTCACCATACGCAGGGCAAACCTACGAGCAGTACTTC	CASSPYAGQTYEQYF
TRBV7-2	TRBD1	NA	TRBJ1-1	TGTGCCAGCAGCCGAGGTACAGGGGTGAACACTGAAGCTTTCTTT	CASSRGTGVNTEAFF
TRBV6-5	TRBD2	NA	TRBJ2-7	TGTGCCAGCAGTTCTAGCGGGGGAACCTACGAGCAGTACTTC	CASSSSGGTYEQYF
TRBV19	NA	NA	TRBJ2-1	TGTGCCAGTAGTTACGAGCGGAGCTCCTACAATGAGCAGTTCTTC	CASSYERSSYNEQFF
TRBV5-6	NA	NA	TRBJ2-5	TGTGCCAGCAGCTTGCCCGCCGGGGAGACCCAGTACTTC	CASSLPAGETQYF
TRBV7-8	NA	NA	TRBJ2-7	TGTGCCAGCAGCTGGCCAAGGGGGTCCTACGAGCAGTACTTC	CASSWPRGSYEQYF
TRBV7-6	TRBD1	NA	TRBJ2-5	TGTGCCAGCAGCTCCGACAGGGAAGAGACCCAGTACTTC	CASSSDREETQYF
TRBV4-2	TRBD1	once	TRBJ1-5	TGTGCCAGCAGCACGGGGACAGTCAACAATCAGCCCCAGCATTTT	CASSTGTVNNQPQHF
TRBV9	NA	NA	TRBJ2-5	TGTGCCAGCAGCGTAGCGGGCAGGGGCCAAGAGACCCAGTACTTC	CASSVAGRGQETQYF
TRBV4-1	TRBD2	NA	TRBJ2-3	TGCGCCAGCAGCCAAGAAGGGACTAGCGGGGGGGCCGTTGATACGCAGTATTTT	CASSQEGTSGGAVDTQYF
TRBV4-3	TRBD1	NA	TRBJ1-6	TGCGCCAGCAGCCGGACGGAGGGGGCTTCCTATAATTCACCCCTCCACTTT	CASSRTEGASYNSPLHF
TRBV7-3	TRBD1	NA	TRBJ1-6	TGTGCCAGCAGCTCCGGGACAGCTAATTCACCCCTCCACTTT	CASSSGTANSPLHF
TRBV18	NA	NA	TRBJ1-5	TGTGCCAGCTCACCACAGGGTAGCGGCAATCAGCCCCAGCATTTT	CASSPQGSGNQPQHF
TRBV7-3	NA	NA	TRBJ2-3	TGTGCCAGCAGCTTAGAGGCTAGCACAGATACGCAGTATTTT	CASSLEASTDTQYF
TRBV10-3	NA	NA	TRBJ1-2	TGTGCCATCAGTGATTTAGGGGCAGGCGGCTTCGACGGCTACACCTTC	CAISDLGAGGFDGYTF
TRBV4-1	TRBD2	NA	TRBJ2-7	TGCGCCAGCAGCCAAGACCGGGGGGGTGCGCGCTACGAGCAGTACTTC	CASSQDRGGARYEQYF
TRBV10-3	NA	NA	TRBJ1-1	TGTGCCATCAGTGAGTCTCCAGTTATGAACACTGAAGCTTTCTTT	CAISESPVMNTEAFF
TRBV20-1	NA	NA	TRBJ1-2	TGCAGTGCTAGACAGGGCCATGGCTACACCTTC	CSARQGHGYTF
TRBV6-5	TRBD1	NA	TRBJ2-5	TGTGCCAGCAGTTCCCCGGGACAGGGTCGGGAGACCCAGTACTTC	CASSSPGQGRETQYF
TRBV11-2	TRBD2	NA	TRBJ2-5	TGTGCCAGCAGCTTAGATGGCGGGGGGCCCAGCGAGACCCAGTACTTC	CASSLDGGGPSETQYF
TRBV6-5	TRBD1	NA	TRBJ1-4	TGTGCCAGCAGTCCTGGGGGACAGGGGGTTGAAAAACTGTTTTTT	CASSPGGQGVEKLFF
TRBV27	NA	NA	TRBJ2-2	TGTGCCAGCAGTTTACAGGGAGGCGCCGGGGAGCTGTTTTTT	CASSLQGGAGELFF
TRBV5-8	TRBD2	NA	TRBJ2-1	TGTGCCAGCAGCTTGGAGCTACGCGGGAGCTCCTACAATGAGCAGTTCTTC	CASSLELRGSSYNEQFF
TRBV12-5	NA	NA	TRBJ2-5	TGTGCTAGTGGTTTGGAGATCAGGGAAAGGGAGACCCAGTACTTC	CASGLEIRERETQYF